Listed here is a single TCR beta chain. Its antigen is undetermined. The data were produced by immunoSEQ multiplex PCR, yet TCRdb's version contains in-frame clones alone and is incomplete. The repertoire has around 80,000 clones, approximately 89% of them found once; the top ten carry over 0.15%. The data were obtained in a study of OX40 agonist ivuxolimab in advanced cancers. Looking at the study overall: Therapy given before enrollment (anti-PD-1, anti-PD-L1 or anti-CTLA-4) was allowed, and 40% had some.

Germline CDR1 and CDR2: MNHNS and SASEGT. The CDR3 is made up of 13 amino acids. J was trimmed by 3 bases and V by 6 bases; bases with no gene match: 3. Study results and limitations: Dose levels from 0.1 to 3.0 mg/kg saw CD4+ and CD8+ blood T cells expand clonally by week 6.

The sample consisted of CD4+ or CD8+ T cells sorted from blood, taken in a trial of the OX40 agonist ivuxolimab. The receptor's source is an adult with an advanced solid tumor such as melanoma, head and neck, liver or kidney cancer. The chain uses TRBV6-1 and TRBJ2-7; 9 bases agree with TRBD2. DNA for the CDR3: TGTGCCAGCAGCATTAGCGGGAGCTACGAGCAGTACTTC. Translating it yields CASSISGSYEQYF.